The 7 T cell receptor beta chains presented below share a single source sample, sequenced in a study of cytomegalovirus exposure and HLA in healthy donors (dated by TCRdb to 2016 to 2017). The library was generated by the immunoSEQ multiplex PCR assay. A mixture of 60 forward primers for TCR Vbeta segments and 13 reverse primers for TCR Jbeta segments was used in the multiplex PCR. TCRdb's version of the immuneACCESS table is confined to in-frame rearrangements and falls short of the full clone set. An unresolved V gene accounts for under half of the shortfall where checked; the remainder is of unknown origin. This sample is represented by approximately 110,000 clones; around four fifths of them were singletons. The top ten clonotypes cover around 4.1% of the sample. Sequencing was carried out using PBMCs. These receptors originate from a middle-aged woman in good health and CMV-seronegative.

The rearrangement uses TRBV5-8 and TRBJ2-3; D not resolved. The CDR3 spans 16 residues. V was clipped by 0 bases and J by 0 bases, with 11 bases between them. In germline, CDR1 is SGHTS, CDR2 YDEGEE. For the CDR3, the DNA is TGTGCCAGCAGCTTGGCAGTCCAGGCTAGCACAGATACGCAGTATTTT. As protein: CASSLAVQASTDTQYF.

The CDR3 protein is CASSHTGRRVGEQYF. CDR3 bases: TGTGCCAGCAGCCATACAGGTCGGAGGGTAGGTGAGCAGTACTTC. The chain employs TRBV5-4 and TRBJ2-7; D is perhaps TRBD2 (6 bases). Germline-derived CDR1 and CDR2 are SGHNT and YYREEE (reference sequence). The CDR3 has 15 residues. Deletions cut 4 bases from V and 7 bases from J, with 21 bases between.

This chain joins TRBV19 and TRBJ1-4; a weak D match, TRBD1 (6 bases). Between the trimmed V and J ends, which lost 4 bases and 8 bases, there was a span of 11 bases. This CDR3 spans 13 amino acids. The V gene's germline CDR1 is LNHDA and CDR2 SQIVND (reference sequence). The CDR3 sequence: CASSTQGNEKLFF. CDR3 nucleotides: TGTGCCAGTAGTACACAGGGCAACGAAAAACTGTTTTTT.

The CDR3 region is CASSGTGNQPQHF. CDR3 bases: TGTGCCAGCAGCGGGACAGGCAATCAGCCCCAGCATTTT. The chain has TRBV25-1 and TRBJ1-5; 7 positions match TRBD1. CDR1 MGHDK and CDR2 SYGVNS come from the germline V gene. The length of the CDR3 is 13 residues. The trim removed 6 bases at V and 2 bases at J, leaving 1 base unmatched.

The sample holds a few counts of this clone. V is TRBV2 and J is TRBJ2-7, with D tentatively TRBD2 (7 bases). Germline-derived CDR1 and CDR2 are SNHLY and FYNNEI. Trimming removed 7 bases at V and 5 bases at J, with 15 bases between. This CDR3 spans 13 amino acids. CDR3 amino acids: CASTRGGVDEQYF. CDR3 nucleotides: TGTGCCAGCACCCGAGGGGGGGTTGACGAGCAGTACTTC.

The CDR3 reads CASSGGTSAWDTEAFF. For the CDR3, the DNA is TGTGCCAGCAGCGGTGGGACATCGGCGTGGGACACTGAAGCTTTCTTT. J is TRBJ1-1 and V is TRBV11-1, with D maybe TRBD1 (6 bases). The CDR3 consists of 16 residues. Trimming stripped 5 bases from V and 3 bases from J, with 19 bases between. Germline V gene sequence: CDR1 SGHAT, CDR2 FQDESV (reference sequence). Complete variable domain (other parts from reference TRBV11-1 and TRBJ1-1): EAEVAQSPRYKITEKSQAVAFWCDPISGHATLYWYRQILGQGPELLVQFQDESVVDDSQLPKDRFSAERLKGVDSTLKIQPAELGDSAMYLCASSGGTSAWDTEAFFGQGTRLTVV.

V usage is TRBV29-1 and J usage is TRBJ2-5; TRBD2 aligns across 7 bases. Germline-derived CDR1 and CDR2 are SQVTM and ANQGSEA. The J segment lost 1 base and the V segment lost 3 bases, leaving 5 bases of the junction unmatched. The CDR3 is made up of 14 amino acids. The CDR3 loop is CSVERAGRQETQYF. The CDR3 nucleotides read TGCAGCGTTGAGCGAGCGGGGCGCCAAGAGACCCAGTACTTC.